These 25 T cell receptor beta chains came from one sample sequenced in a study of cytomegalovirus exposure and HLA in healthy donors. PCR used 60 Vbeta primers and 13 Jbeta primers. Clones were sequenced by immunoSEQ multiplex PCR, and TCRdb holds only the in-frame ones, with some missing. The table shows about 140,000 clones, with about 9.2% occurring only once. What was sequenced was PBMCs. The receptor source for this set is a woman in her thirties or forties in good health and CMV-seropositive.

V gene TRBV7-2 combines with J gene TRBJ1-4; D is unclear. The CDR3 is 14 residues long. With 1 base removed from V and 5 bases from J, the gap between germline ends came to 8 bases. Germline CDR1 is SGHTA and CDR2 is FQGNSA. DNA for the CDR3: TGTGCCAGCAGCTTAGGAGGGTGGAATGAAAAACTGTTTTTT. It encodes CASSLGGWNEKLFF.

This clone was detected a few times. The chain recombines TRBV27 with TRBJ2-7; D gene ambiguous. The V gene lost 2 bases and the J gene lost 0 bases, with 11 bases spanning the gap. Germline CDR1 reads MNHEY; CDR2 reads SMNVEV (reference sequence). This CDR3 contains 15 residues. The CDR3 nucleotides are TGTGCCAGCAGTTTAGGGCAGACGACCTCCTACGAGCAGTACTTC. Translation gives CASSLGQTTSYEQYF.

This chain joins TRBV7-2 and TRBJ2-7, with D tentatively TRBD1 (5 bases). With 3 bases removed from V and 5 bases from J, the gap between germline ends came to 11 bases. Looked up from germline, CDR1 is SGHTA and CDR2 is FQGNSA. The length of the CDR3 is 13 residues. The CDR3 spells CASSFQGSHEQYF. CDR3 bases: TGTGCCAGCAGCTTCCAGGGTAGCCACGAGCAGTACTTC.

In this sample, this clone turned up a few times. The chain is built from TRBV9 and TRBJ1-2; D perhaps matches TRBD1 (5 bases). Germline V gene data show CDR1 as SGDLS and CDR2 as YYNGEE. Between the trimmed V and J ends, which lost 2 bases and 2 bases, there was a span of 10 bases. The CDR3 is made up of 14 amino acids. CDR3 loop: CASSVSGLNYGYTF. The CDR3 region has the DNA TGTGCCAGCAGCGTTTCAGGGCTCAACTATGGCTACACCTTC.

The V and J genes are TRBV6-5 and TRBJ1-4; D remains unclear. The CDR3 loop spans 13 amino acids. CDR1 is MNHEY and CDR2 is SVGAGI in the germline V gene. Trimming took 5 bases from V and 7 from J, leaving 11 bases between them. Written as DNA, the CDR3 is TGTGCCAGCAGTCAGGCTTTGGGTGAAAAACTGTTTTTT. This codes for CASSQALGEKLFF.

The chain employs TRBV5-1 and TRBJ2-1; 9 positions match TRBD1. V gave up 5 bases and J gave up 7 bases; unmatched junction bases: 10. This CDR3 has 15 amino acids. Germline V gene lookup returns CDR1 SGHRS and CDR2 YFSETQ. The CDR3 spells CASSRDGTGINEQFF. CDR3 DNA sequence: TGCGCCAGCAGTCGTGACGGGACAGGGATAAATGAGCAGTTCTTC.

V usage is TRBV27 and J usage is TRBJ2-2; 8 bases map to TRBD1. The CDR3 totals 15 residues. CDR1 is MNHEY, CDR2 SMNVEV, per germline (reference sequence). J gave up 5 bases and V 4 bases, and 6 bases lay outside the gene matches. CDR3 loop: CASSSQGARTGELFF. CDR3 DNA: TGTGCCAGCAGTTCCCAGGGGGCGCGGACCGGGGAGCTGTTTTTT.

This clone was observed a handful of times. This chain joins TRBV9 and TRBJ2-7, with 13 bases lining up with TRBD2. The CDR3 has 16 amino acids. V gave up 3 bases and J gave up 2 bases; unmatched junction bases: 5. CDR1 and CDR2 (germline): SGDLS, YYNGEE. The CDR3 nucleotides are TGTGCCAGCAGCGCGGAGGGACTAGCGGGGACCTACGAGCAGTACTTC. As protein: CASSAEGLAGTYEQYF.

This chain links TRBV9 with TRBJ1-4; D gene unclear. The V gene lost 0 bases and the J gene lost 7 bases, with 13 bases spanning the gap. This CDR3 has 15 amino acids. Germline V gene sequence: CDR1 SGDLS, CDR2 YYNGEE. CDR3 region: CASSVDPGEGEKLFF. For the CDR3, the DNA is TGTGCCAGCAGCGTAGATCCGGGCGAGGGTGAAAAACTGTTTTTT. Looking up the rest from reference TRBV9 and TRBJ1-4 gives the full variable domain: DSGVTQTPKHLITATGQRVTLRCSPRSGDLSVYWYQQSLDQGLQFLIQYYNGEERAKGNILERFSAQQFPDLHSELNLSSLELGDSALYFCASSVDPGEGEKLFFGSGTQLSVL.

This clone was observed a few times. The chain recombines TRBV5-1 with TRBJ1-1, with 7 bases that match TRBD1. J lost 4 bases, V lost 4 bases, and 7 bases had no gene match. The CDR3 consists of 14 residues. Germline lookup yields CDR1 SGHRS and CDR2 YFSETQ. Here the CDR3 DNA reads TGCGCCAGCAGCCCTCAGGGGGGCGGCACTGAAGCTTTCTTT. This sequence encodes CASSPQGGGTEAFF.

The chain carries TRBV27 and TRBJ2-7, with D unresolved. In germline, CDR1 is MNHEY, CDR2 SMNVEV (reference sequence). The ends were cut back, 3 bases at V and 2 bases at J, with 8 bases in the middle. The CDR3 runs to 13 residues. This chain's CDR3 is CASSFLPTYEQYF. Written as DNA, the CDR3 is TGTGCCAGCAGTTTTCTACCCACCTACGAGCAGTACTTC.

This clone was seen a few times. The chain has TRBV7-3 and TRBJ2-7; the D gene is possibly TRBD2 (5 bases). The CDR3 is 14 residues long. With 1 base removed from V and 0 bases from J, the gap between germline ends came to 7 bases. Germline values: CDR1 SGHTA, CDR2 FQGTGA. CDR3 sequence (DNA): TGTGCCAGCAGCTTAAGTGGGAGCTCCTACGAGCAGTACTTC. As protein: CASSLSGSSYEQYF.

The rearrangement uses TRBV5-6 and TRBJ1-2; D ambiguous. Germline V lookup: CDR1 SGHDT, CDR2 YYEEEE. Between the trimmed V and J ends, which lost 1 base and 8 bases, there was a span of 12 bases. This CDR3 is built from 13 residues. The CDR3 coding sequence is TGTGCCAGCAGCTTGAGTACCGGGAGAGGCTACACCTTC. It translates to CASSLSTGRGYTF.

This clone was seen only a few times. The rearrangement uses TRBV29-1 and TRBJ2-5; TRBD1 agrees at 9 bases. This CDR3 contains 15 residues. Trimming cost V 1 base and J 6 bases; bases outside gene matches: 9. Germline values: CDR1 SQVTM, CDR2 ANQGSEA. The CDR3 is CSVEGRDRASQTQYF. For the CDR3, the DNA is TGCAGCGTTGAAGGGCGGGACAGGGCGTCGCAGACCCAGTACTTC.

The chain couples TRBV10-3 to TRBJ1-6; TRBD1 matches 7 bases. This CDR3 is 15 amino acids long. After removal of 6 bases from V and 12 bases from J, the junction contained 14 bases not matched to a gene. CDR1 is ENHRY, CDR2 SYGVKD, per germline. The CDR3 is CAIRPDSGGPLPLHF. The CDR3, as DNA: TGTGCCATCAGACCTGACTCAGGGGGTCCCCTACCCCTCCACTTT.

The chain recombines TRBV5-4 with TRBJ2-5, with D unresolved. The germline V gene has CDR1 SGHNT and CDR2 YYREEE (reference sequence). The CDR3 covers 14 residues. V was pared by 2 bases and J by 5 bases, with 13 bases between. The CDR3 DNA is TGTGCCAGCAGCTTTGAATCGATCCGGGAGACCCAGTACTTC. Protein product: CASSFESIRETQYF.

The chain uses TRBV5-1 and TRBJ2-1; the match to TRBD2 covers 7 bases. The germline gives CDR1 SGHRS, CDR2 YFSETQ. The V gene end was trimmed by 0 bases and the J gene end by 4 bases; junction bases not matched to a gene: 4. The CDR3 spans 15 residues. Here the CDR3 reads CASSLGLALYNEQFF. The CDR3 DNA sequence: TGCGCCAGCAGCTTGGGACTAGCTCTGTACAATGAGCAGTTCTTC. The variable domain in full, with the rest retrieved from reference TRBV5-1 and TRBJ2-1, is KAGVTQTPRYLIKTRGQQVTLSCSPISGHRSVSWYQQTPGQGLQFLFEYFSETQRNKGNFPGRFSGRQFSNSRSEMNVSTLELGDSALYLCASSLGLALYNEQFFGPGTRLTVL.

This clone has just a few counts. This chain connects TRBV11-3 to TRBJ1-1, with D perhaps TRBD1 (5 bases). The CDR3 runs to 11 residues. The germline gives CDR1 SGHNT, CDR2 YENEEA. Trimming left V 4 bases short and J 8 bases short, with 8 bases between. The DNA of the CDR3 is TGTGCCAGCAGCTATCGACAGGAAGCTTTCTTT. Protein: CASSYRQEAFF.

The rearrangement links TRBV7-8 to TRBJ1-1, with 9 bases identical to TRBD1. CDR3 length: 13 residues. CDR1 SGHVS and CDR2 FQNEAQ come from the germline V gene. V trimming: 5 bases; J trimming: 6 bases; junction bases outside the gene matches: 4. The CDR3: CASSPGTGPEAFF. CDR3 DNA: TGTGCCAGCAGCCCCGGGACAGGGCCTGAAGCTTTCTTT.

This clone has more than one count but fewer than ten. J is TRBJ2-3 and V is TRBV5-4, with D tentatively TRBD1 (6 bases). CDR3 length: 15 residues. Germline V gene sequence: CDR1 SGHNT, CDR2 YYREEE (reference sequence). V lost 4 bases and J 2 bases, leaving 14 bases between the germline ends. DNA for the CDR3: TGTGCCAGCAGCCCGGACAGCATTTACACAGATACGCAGTATTTT. As protein: CASSPDSIYTDTQYF.

The chain is built from TRBV6-6 and TRBJ2-4; D is uncertain. The V gene lost 2 bases and the J gene lost 9 bases, with 5 bases spanning the gap. The CDR3 length is 11 residues. Germline V gene sequence: CDR1 MNHNY, CDR2 SVGAGI (reference sequence). The CDR3 coding sequence is TGTGCCAGCAGTTACGAGCGCATTCAGTACTTC. Its translation is CASSYERIQYF.

This clone has a handful of counts. The V call is TRBV6-1, the J call TRBJ2-7, with D unresolved. Deletions cut 0 bases from V and 3 bases from J, with 9 bases between. CDR1 MNHNS and CDR2 SASEGT come from the germline V gene. The CDR3 has 14 amino acids. Here the CDR3 DNA reads TGTGCCAGCAGTGAAGCGCTTCGGAGCTACGAGCAGTACTTC. Translating it yields CASSEALRSYEQYF.

This chain uses TRBV2 with TRBJ2-2; TRBD1 might be the D (6 bases). The V gene lost 6 bases and the J gene lost 5 bases, with 13 bases spanning the gap. The CDR3 extends over 14 amino acids. The germline gives CDR1 SNHLY, CDR2 FYNNEI. Here the CDR3 reads CASREQGSTGELFF. DNA for the CDR3: TGTGCCAGCAGGGAACAGGGCTCTACCGGGGAGCTGTTTTTT. Supplemented by reference TRBV2 and TRBJ2-2, the full variable domain reads EPEVTQTPSHQVTQMGQEVILRCVPISNHLYFYWYRQILGQKVEFLVSFYNNEISEKSEIFDDQFSVERPDGSNFTLKIRSTKLEDSAMYFCASREQGSTGELFFGEGSRLTVL.

The rearrangement uses TRBV5-4 and TRBJ2-5; D remains ambiguous. Trimming pared 2 bases from V and 4 bases from J, leaving 3 bases between. This CDR3 is built from 11 residues. The germline V gene encodes CDR1 SGHNT and CDR2 YYREEE (reference sequence). The CDR3 DNA reads TGTGCCAGCAGCTTTCGAGAGACCCAGTACTTC. The encoded protein is CASSFRETQYF.

This clone was counted a few times. The chain carries TRBV29-1 and TRBJ1-2, with 9 bases that match TRBD1. J lost 6 bases, V lost 4 bases, and 3 bases had no gene match. In germline, CDR1 is SQVTM, CDR2 ANQGSEA. This CDR3 comprises 12 residues. CDR3 amino acids: CSVGQGGDGYTF. As DNA, the CDR3 is TGCAGCGTTGGACAGGGGGGGGATGGCTACACCTTC.